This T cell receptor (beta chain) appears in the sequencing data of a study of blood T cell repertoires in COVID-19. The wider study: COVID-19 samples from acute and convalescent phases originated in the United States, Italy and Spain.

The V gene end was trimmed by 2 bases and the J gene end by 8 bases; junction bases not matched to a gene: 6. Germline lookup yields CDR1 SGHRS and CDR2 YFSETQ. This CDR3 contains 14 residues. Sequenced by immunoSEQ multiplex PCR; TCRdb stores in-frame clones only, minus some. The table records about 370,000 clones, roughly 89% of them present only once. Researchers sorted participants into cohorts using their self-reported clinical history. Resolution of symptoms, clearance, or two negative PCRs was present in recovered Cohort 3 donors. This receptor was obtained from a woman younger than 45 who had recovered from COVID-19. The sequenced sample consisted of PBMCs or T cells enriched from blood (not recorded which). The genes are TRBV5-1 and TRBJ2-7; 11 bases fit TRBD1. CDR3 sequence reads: CASSLPGQGDQQYF. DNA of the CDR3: TGCGCCAGCAGCTTACCGGGACAGGGGGACCAGCAGTACTTC.